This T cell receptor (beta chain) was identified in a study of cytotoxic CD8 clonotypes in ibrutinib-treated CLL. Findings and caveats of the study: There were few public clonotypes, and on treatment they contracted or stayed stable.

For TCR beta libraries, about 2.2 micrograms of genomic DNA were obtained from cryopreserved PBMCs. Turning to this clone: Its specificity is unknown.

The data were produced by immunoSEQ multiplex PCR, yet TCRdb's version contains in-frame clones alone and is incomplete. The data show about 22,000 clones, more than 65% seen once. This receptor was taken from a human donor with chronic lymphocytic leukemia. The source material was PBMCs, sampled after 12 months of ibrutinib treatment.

In nucleotides, the CDR3 is TGTGCCAGCAGTTACTCGGGGACAGCCCTTGGTTCACCCCTCCACTTT. As protein: CASSYSGTALGSPLHF. The chain employs TRBV6-5 and TRBJ1-6; the match to TRBD1 covers 7 bases. The germline CDR1 and CDR2 sequences are MNHEY and SVGAGI. The CDR3 sequence is 16 residues long. V was clipped by 0 bases and J by 9 bases; unmatched bases: 8.